This T cell receptor beta chain was profiled in a study of blood T cell repertoires in COVID-19 (TCRdb year 2020). Regarding the study in general: Collaborator samples came from the United States, Italy and Spain and covered acute and convalescent phases of COVID-19. Subjects who had been exposed to COVID-19, were actively infected with it, or had recovered from it provided the deeply sampled blood TCRbeta repertoires that made up the dataset. Where available, HLA class I and class II types were taken from metadata supplied by the sample provider and were not determined by assay-based typing. The repertoires were released in a freely available public database meant as a resource for research on the immune response to SARS-CoV-2. The samples were drawn from two sources: the first 160 participants of the ongoing ImmuneRACE study, and 1,000 to 1,500 subjects contributed by 6 global collaborators. The sample metadata nearly always contained a de-identified subject ID, COVID-19 status, age in years and sex. The prospective study material was composed of cDNA or gDNA derived from T cells, B-cell-depleted T cells, or PBMCs.

As concerns this clone: Which antigen it targets is not known. Base qualities are not recorded, but no much larger clone differs from it by a single base.

Summary of the overall study and its limitations: The quantity of clinical and demographic metadata differed by source and by participant and was supplied without curation.

TCRbeta CDR3 regions were amplified from genomic DNA by means of the immunoSEQ Assay, a bias-controlled multiplex PCR. The original pipeline was this. Within the assay, amplification of reference gene primers was used to estimate how many nucleated cells each sample contained. To quantify the absolute abundance of each unique TCRbeta CDR3 rearrangement, sequence reads were collapsed and filtered. Productive Simpson clonality was computed per sample as the square root of Simpson's diversity index over productive rearrangements. The table was pulled from immuneACCESS by TCRdb, which kept in-frame rearrangements only. Such tables lose some clones; where checked, under half of the loss comes from unresolved V genes, and the rest has no known cause. The DNA gave D and trimming, while V, J and clone size come from that table. This sample gives 250,000 or so clones in total; about 80% of them show up just once. The top ten clones comprise 3.6% of the sample.

In the prospective study, participants were about 18 to 95 years old, resided in around 25 geographic areas of the United States, and were enrolled through a virtual design. In the prospective study, cohorts were assigned on the basis of participant-reported clinical history obtained from a screening survey and a study questionnaire. Exposed participants had been in contact, within 2 weeks of entering the study, with a person who had a PCR-confirmed or clinician-diagnosed case of COVID-19. Each participant in the prospective study had whole blood, serum and a nasopharyngeal or oropharyngeal swab collected by mobile phlebotomists. Participants in the prospective study had the option to provide additional blood draws and questionnaires over an approximately 2-month period. Before DNA extraction, prospective study blood samples were shipped either frozen or at room temperature. The sequencing input was PBMCs or T cells enriched from blood (not recorded which). The TCR originated in a woman aged 40 to 50 who had been exposed to COVID-19.

The CDR3 protein is CASSLQIDTQYF. The sequenced DNA is TGTGCCAGCAGCTTGCAAATAGATACGCAGTATTTT. This chain joins TRBV5-8 to TRBJ2-3, with no confident D gene call. V was cut back by 1 base and J by 5 bases, leaving a gap of 5 bases between them. Based on the germline V gene, the CDR1 and CDR2 sequences are SGHTS and YDEGEE. The CDR3, cysteine through phenylalanine, is 12 amino acids long. The CDR3 DNA has 36 bases and is translated from base 1. Where the CDR3 stops, the reference TRBV5-8 and TRBJ2-3 genes take over; the full variable domain is EAGVTQSPTHLIKTRGQQATLRCSPISGHTSVYWYQQALGLGLQFLLWYDEGEERNRGNFPPRFSGRQFPNYSSELNVNALELEDSALYLCASSLQIDTQYFGPGTRLTVL.